This entry lists 5 T cell receptor beta chains sequenced from one sample in a study of radiotherapy plus CTLA-4 blockade in lung cancer. Sequenced by immunoSEQ multiplex PCR; TCRdb stores in-frame clones only, minus some. The table records about 53,000 clones, around 83% of them present only once. Here the sequenced sample was peripheral blood, taken from a patient treated with radiotherapy plus ipilimumab. The receptor source for this set is a human donor with non-small cell lung cancer whose response to radiotherapy plus ipilimumab could not be evaluated.

The chain recombines TRBV7-6 with TRBJ2-2; 11 bases map to TRBD1. The germline V gene has CDR1 SGHVS and CDR2 FNYEAQ. This CDR3 is built from 15 residues. The V and J ends lost 5 bases and 5 bases, in that order; junction bases with no gene match: 4. The CDR3 coding sequence is TGTGCCAGCAGCGTCGGGACAGGGGGGACCGGGGAGCTGTTTTTT. This translates into CASSVGTGGTGELFF.

This clone showed up just once. The chain combines TRBV27 with TRBJ1-2, with 9 positions matching TRBD1. The V segment lost 4 bases and the J segment 2 bases; nucleotides outside the gene matches: 2. Germline assignment: CDR1 MNHEY and CDR2 SMNVEV (reference sequence). CDR3 size: 14 residues. CDR3 nucleotides: TGTGCCAGCAGTTGGGACAGGGAGAACTATGGCTACACCTTC. Encoded protein: CASSWDRENYGYTF.

The chain joins TRBV7-3 to TRBJ2-1, with 9 bases identical to TRBD2. The germline V gene has CDR1 SGHTA and CDR2 FQGTGA. With 0 bases clipped from V and 10 bases from J, the junction kept 4 bases outside the gene matches. The CDR3 spans 14 residues. CDR3 sequence reads: CASSLTSGSGEQFF. DNA of the CDR3: TGTGCCAGCAGCTTAACTAGCGGGAGTGGGGAGCAGTTCTTC.

V gene TRBV25-1 combines with J gene TRBJ2-6, with 8 bases fitting TRBD1. The CDR3 loop spans 17 amino acids. V was pared by 5 bases and J by 0 bases, with 6 bases of the junction left unmatched. CDR1 is MGHDK, CDR2 SYGVNS, per germline. The CDR3, as DNA: TGTGCCAGCAGTCCCCAGGGGGCGACCTCTGGGGCCAACGTCCTGACTTTC. Residues: CASSPQGATSGANVLTF.

The gene calls are TRBV28 and TRBJ1-5; a weak D match, TRBD1 (5 bases). The length of the CDR3 is 15 residues. CDR1 is MDHEN, CDR2 SYDVKM, per germline. V gave up 0 bases and J gave up 4 bases, with 10 bases separating them. CDR3 residues: CASSLWGRDNQPQHF. Here the CDR3 DNA reads TGTGCCAGCAGTTTATGGGGCAGGGATAATCAGCCCCAGCATTTT.